This paragraph covers one T cell receptor (beta chain) sequence. The entry originates in a study of blood T cell repertoires in COVID-19. The wider study: The analysed material was cDNA or gDNA that came from T cells, B-cell-depleted T cells, or PBMCs.

Trimming took 3 bases from V and 5 from J; bases not matched to a gene: 10. Germline V gives CDR1 MNHNY, CDR2 SVGAGI (reference sequence). This CDR3 spans 16 amino acids. Per the study methods: The assay estimated nucleated cells by amplifying reference gene primers. TCRdb keeps only in-frame clones here, not all; method: immunoSEQ multiplex PCR. That table supplies the V and J calls and clone size; D and trimming were determined from the DNA. The sample includes about 150,000 clones, around 87% of them seen just once. The specimen was peripheral blood. The chain recombines TRBV6-6 with TRBJ2-7; 10 bases are a match to TRBD2. The origin of this receptor is a woman aged 80 or over with COVID-19, enrolled during active disease. CDR3 sequence (DNA): TGTGCCAGCAGTTATGGTACTAGCGGGAAGTTGAACGAGCAGTACTTC. Its translation is CASSYGTSGKLNEQYF.